This TCR beta chain was obtained from a study of control samples from healthy donors and cancer patients. The J segment lost 4 bases and the V segment lost 0 bases, leaving 6 bases of the junction unmatched. CDR1 SGDLS and CDR2 YYNGEE come from the germline V gene. The CDR3 contains 15 residues. Sequenced by immunoSEQ multiplex PCR; TCRdb stores in-frame clones only, minus some. The table has 40,000 to 50,000 clones, nearly 95% seen once. V gene TRBV9 combines with J gene TRBJ2-7; 8 bases match TRBD1. The TCR was taken from a woman aged 50 to 65 with head and neck cancer. Sequencing was performed on PBMCs. CDR3 sequence (DNA): TGTGCCAGCAGCGTAGGGACAGGGTCGGGATACGAGCAGTACTTC. Protein sequence: CASSVGTGSGYEQYF.